These 10 T cell receptor beta chains were sequenced from one sample in a study of vaccination and CD4 T cells after COVID-19. Treatment: approximately nine-day PBMC culture with coronavirus spike peptide pools or control peptides (ViraFEST assay). Scientists ran DNA taken from cultured CD4+ T cells through the Oncomine TCR Beta short-read assay for sequencing. TCRdb fed the PCR reads into MiXCR, producing one record per CDR3 protein. The sample records about 27,000 distinct CDR3 sequences, approximately 62% being singletons. These receptors lack a known antigen. The starting material was CD4+ T cells from blood, cultured in vitro, obtained after SARS-CoV-2 vaccination. The source is a human donor who received a COVID-19 vaccine.

CDR3 in amino acids: CASKEVSSSTDTQYF. In DNA, the CDR3 is TGTGCCAGCAAGGAAGTCAGCTCTAGCACAGATACGCAGTATTTT. The V and J genes are TRBV6-1 and TRBJ2-3; D call uncertain. Germline V gene lookup returns CDR1 MNHNS and CDR2 SASEGT. V lost 7 bases and J lost 0, with 14 bases in between. This CDR3 has 15 residues.

The chain employs TRBV25-1 and TRBJ1-2; D not certain. This CDR3 has 13 amino acids. V was shortened by 2 bases and J by 4 bases, with 8 bases between the two germline ends. Germline lookup yields CDR1 MGHDK and CDR2 SYGVNS. The CDR3 is CASSEAVTYGYTF. Here the CDR3 DNA reads TGTGCCAGCAGTGAAGCTGTTACCTATGGCTACACCTTC.

This clonotype was seen a few times. The V call is TRBV2, the J call TRBJ1-2, with no clear D. The germline V gene has CDR1 SNHLY and CDR2 FYNNEI. Between the trimmed V and J ends, which lost 7 bases and 5 bases, there was a span of 17 bases. This CDR3 is 14 amino acids long. The CDR3 nucleotides are TGTGCCAGCACCCTCGAGCCGGTCAATTATGGCTACACCTTC. This gives the protein CASTLEPVNYGYTF.

The chain couples TRBV6-1 to TRBJ1-2, with no clear D. The CDR3 length is 13 residues. Germline CDR1 is MNHNS and CDR2 is SASEGT. V gave up 4 bases and J gave up 3 bases, with 9 bases separating them. The CDR3 DNA is TGTGCCAGCAGTGTTCGGAGGGACTATGGCTACACCTTC. This encodes CASSVRRDYGYTF.

The chain carries TRBV20-1 and TRBJ2-5; D possibly matches TRBD1 or TRBD2 (5 bases each). This CDR3 has 15 residues. With 6 bases removed from V and 5 bases from J, the gap between germline ends came to 22 bases. Germline-derived CDR1 and CDR2 are DFQATT and SNEGSKA (reference sequence). The CDR3: CSAERGGVDRETQYF. DNA of the CDR3: TGCAGTGCGGAGAGGGGTGGGGTAGATCGGGAGACCCAGTACTTC.

The rearrangement links TRBV5-1 to TRBJ2-3; D remains unclear. Trimming shortened V by 0 bases and J by 5 bases, and 4 bases separated the two germline ends. Germline V CDR1 and CDR2: SGHRS, YFSETQ. The length of the CDR3 is 12 residues. The CDR3 nucleotides read TGCGCCAGCAGCTTGGAATTAGATACGCAGTATTTT. It codes for CASSLELDTQYF. Full variable domain (outside the CDR3, taken from reference TRBV5-1 and TRBJ2-3): KAGVTQTPRYLIKTRGQQVTLSCSPISGHRSVSWYQQTPGQGLQFLFEYFSETQRNKGNFPGRFSGRQFSNSRSEMNVSTLELGDSALYLCASSLELDTQYFGPGTRLTVL.

This clonotype was observed once. The rearrangement links TRBV2 to TRBJ2-2; D is unclear. V was shortened by 6 bases and J by 7 bases, with 15 bases between the two germline ends. Germline V gives CDR1 SNHLY, CDR2 FYNNEI. This CDR3 spans 14 amino acids. The CDR3 DNA is TGTGCCAGCAGGGCCGTTTTAAGGGACGGGGAGCTGTTTTTT. This translates into CASRAVLRDGELFF.

CDR3 sequence: CASSPLRGVLTDTQYF. The CDR3 DNA reads as TGTGCCAGCAGCCCCCTCCGGGGGGTTCTCACAGATACGCAGTATTTT. The rearrangement uses TRBV7-9 and TRBJ2-3, with 7 bases identical to TRBD2. V shed 5 bases and J 2 bases; nucleotides not matched to a gene: 10. Per germline, CDR1 SEHNR and CDR2 FQNEAQ (reference sequence). The CDR3 has 16 residues.

The genes are TRBV5-6 and TRBJ2-2; TRBD2 matches at 7 bases. The junction had 3 bases not matched to a gene; V was cut back by 3 bases and J by 1 base. The length of the CDR3 is 15 residues. Germline loops: CDR1 SGHDT, CDR2 YYEEEE. The CDR3 DNA sequence: TGTGCCAGCAGCTCGGGAGGTTGGAACACCGGGGAGCTGTTTTTT. As protein: CASSSGGWNTGELFF.

The chain links TRBV7-6 to TRBJ2-2; D unclear. V was trimmed by 1 base and J by 6 bases, leaving 15 bases between them. The CDR3 covers 16 residues. CDR1 and CDR2 (germline): SGHVS, FNYEAQ. For the CDR3, the DNA is TGTGCCAGCAGCTTAGGGACGCCCGGGTTGGCCGGGGAGCTGTTTTTT. This encodes CASSLGTPGLAGELFF.